The 5 T cell receptor beta chains below all came from one sample that was sequenced in a study of CD8 T cells in acute hepatitis C reinfection. Generated by immunoSEQ multiplex PCR, the TCRdb table keeps only in-frame clones and is missing some. The data contain approximately 39,000 clones, about 86% of them singletons. The time point: naive CD8 control sorted from an acute-time-point sample. Sequencing used naive CD8+ T cells from PBMCs. The receptor set was obtained from a man in his thirties or forties with chronic hepatitis C.

This CDR3 reads CASSQDGLAWGEQYF. CDR3 bases: TGCGCCAGCAGCCAAGATGGGCTAGCGTGGGGCGAGCAGTACTTC. This sequence joins TRBV4-1 and TRBJ2-7, with D possibly TRBD2 on 6 matching bases. Germline CDR1 and CDR2: MGHRA and YSYEKL. V gave up 0 bases and J gave up 6 bases, with 15 bases separating them. This CDR3 is built from 15 residues.

In its sample, this clone was seen a few times. The chain combines TRBV2 with TRBJ2-7; no reliable D call. CDR3 length: 12 residues. Per germline, CDR1 SNHLY and CDR2 FYNNEI. V dropped 7 bases and J dropped 9 bases, with 16 bases sitting between them. In DNA, the CDR3 is TGTGCCAGCACCTATGGGTCGTTAGGGCAGTACTTC. It specifies CASTYGSLGQYF.

The chain carries TRBV7-9 and TRBJ2-1, with 11 bases aligning to TRBD2. CDR1 is SEHNR, CDR2 FQNEAQ, per germline (reference sequence). CDR3 length: 16 amino acids. J lost 5 bases, V lost 1 base, and 4 bases had no gene match. The DNA for the CDR3 is TGTGCCAGCAGCTTAGTCTTGGGACTAGCGGACAATGAGCAGTTCTTC. This translates into CASSLVLGLADNEQFF.

The chain has TRBV4-1 and TRBJ2-7; TRBD2 matches at 9 bases. Germline V gives CDR1 MGHRA, CDR2 YSYEKL. This CDR3 has 17 residues. V shed 0 bases and J 5 bases; nucleotides not matched to a gene: 11. For the CDR3, the DNA is TGCGCCAGCAGCCAAGATAGGTCGGTAGCGGGGGTTGACGAGCAGTACTTC. Its protein product is CASSQDRSVAGVDEQYF.

The chain carries TRBV7-6 and TRBJ1-5; D unresolved. The CDR3 length is 13 residues. Trimming left V 1 base short and J 3 bases short, with 4 bases between. Germline V gene sequence: CDR1 SGHVS, CDR2 FNYEAQ. The CDR3 nucleotides are TGTGCCAGCAGCTTAGGGACCAATCAGCCCCAGCATTTT. This encodes CASSLGTNQPQHF.